This T cell receptor (beta chain) was obtained from a study of T cell changes during pregnancy in multiple sclerosis. With 4 bases clipped from V and 6 bases from J, the junction kept 4 bases outside the gene matches. Germline-derived CDR1 and CDR2 are SGHDT and YYEEEE. The CDR3 runs 13 residues. Data came from immunoSEQ multiplex PCR; TCRdb stores just in-frame clones and leaves some out. The sample records just under 65,000 clones, over 85% being singletons. This sequence was found in a female donor with multiple sclerosis, enrolled in a pregnancy study. The sequencing used CD8+ T cells from peripheral blood mononuclear cells, collected in the second trimester of pregnancy. This chain uses TRBV5-6 with TRBJ1-2; 9 bases match TRBD1. The CDR3 nucleotides are TGTGCCAGCAGCCTTGGGACAGGGCATGGCTACACCTTC. Translating gives CASSLGTGHGYTF.